This entry features one T cell receptor (beta chain) sequence. Its antigen is still unknown. Germline values: CDR1 SGHDN, CDR2 FVKESK. The V and J ends lost 0 bases and 5 bases respectively, with 13 bases between them. This CDR3 spans 15 amino acids. Libraries were prepared by immunoSEQ multiplex PCR; TCRdb keeps only in-frame clonotypes and omits some of them. Among hundreds of thousands of clones listed, 85% to 95% were seen once. The data were taken from a study of shared clonotypes between healthy human individuals. The study, taken as a whole, reports: Clonotypes that were shared across a few donors made up around 5% of naive CD4 clonotypes. Researchers found naive subsets generally carried larger estimated richness than memory subsets. Lower generation probabilities were found for non-shared clonotypes than for those shared by all four donors.

Naive CD8 cells were CD45RO-negative, positively selected for CCR7, excluding terminally differentiated effector memory CD45RA+ cells. This sequence was found in a man aged 25 to 40 in good health. The sequencing input was naive CD8+ T cells sorted from blood. The V call is TRBV14, the J call TRBJ2-5; no reliable D call. CDR3 region: CASSQDHNSRETQYF. The CDR3 DNA reads TGTGCCAGCAGCCAAGATCACAACTCCAGGGAGACCCAGTACTTC.